This passage covers 11 T cell receptor beta chains from one sample sequenced in a study of blood T cell repertoires in COVID-19 (dated by TCRdb to 2018 to 2020). To prepare the library, the immunoSEQ multiplex PCR assay was applied. In its TCRdb copy, this immuneACCESS table keeps in-frame sequences only and misses some clones. Where compared with another copy, unresolved V genes explain less than half of these, and the others have no known cause. This sample holds about 220,000 clones; around 84% were observed only once. Roughly 13% of the sample comes from the top ten. Sequencing was carried out using peripheral blood. These receptors were collected from a human donor in a cohort sampled during active COVID-19.

The V and J genes are TRBV3-1 (or the pseudogene TRBV3-2) and TRBJ1-5; a possible D gene is TRBD1 (5 bases). The ends were cut back, 4 bases at V and 0 bases at J, with 13 bases in the middle. Germline loops: CDR1 LGHDT, CDR2 YNNKEL (reference sequence). There are 16 residues in the CDR3. This chain's CDR3 is CASSPPAQGSNQPQHF. The CDR3 DNA is TGTGCCAGCAGCCCCCCAGCCCAGGGTAGCAATCAGCCCCAGCATTTT.

The chain couples TRBV6-5 to TRBJ2-7; D may be TRBD2 (6 bases). Trimming left V 2 bases short and J 1 base short, with 12 bases between. The CDR3 contains 15 residues. Germline V gene sequence: CDR1 MNHEY, CDR2 SVGAGI. CDR3 loop: CASSYGRGRSYEQYF. The DNA for the CDR3 is TGTGCCAGCAGTTACGGGCGGGGACGGTCCTACGAGCAGTACTTC.

The chain combines TRBV10-3 with TRBJ2-7, with 7 bases identical to TRBD2. Germline trimming cut 0 bases from V and 2 bases from J; bases unmatched to any gene: 7. Germline CDR1 and CDR2: ENHRY and SYGVKD. The CDR3 consists of 16 residues. The CDR3 DNA is TGTGCCATCAGTGAGTCTGGGGCGGGGGTACCCTACGAGCAGTACTTC. It specifies CAISESGAGVPYEQYF.

CDR3 DNA: TGCGCCAGCAGCTTCGGGACTACCGACAATGAGCAGTTCTTC. As protein: CASSFGTTDNEQFF. This chain links TRBV5-1 with TRBJ2-1; 7 bases are shared with TRBD2. The CDR3 covers 14 residues. Germline V gene sequence: CDR1 SGHRS, CDR2 YFSETQ. J gave up 5 bases and V 2 bases, and 4 bases lay outside the gene matches.

The sample holds a few counts of this clone. The chain links TRBV25-1 to TRBJ1-5; D unresolved. Germline V gene sequence: CDR1 MGHDK, CDR2 SYGVNS. Trimming shortened V by 4 bases and J by 7 bases, and 11 bases separated the two germline ends. The CDR3 consists of 13 residues. This chain's CDR3 is CASSGPAGQPQHF. In DNA form, the CDR3 reads TGTGCCAGCAGTGGCCCCGCCGGGCAGCCCCAGCATTTT.

The rearrangement uses TRBV4-1 and TRBJ2-7, with TRBD2 matching over 10 bases. The junction had 6 bases not matched to a gene; V was cut back by 0 bases and J by 4 bases. The germline CDR1 and CDR2 sequences are MGHRA and YSYEKL. The CDR3 totals 16 residues. The CDR3 reads CASSQDSLAGVYEQYF. The CDR3 bases are TGCGCCAGCAGCCAAGATTCCCTAGCGGGAGTTTACGAGCAGTACTTC.

The rearrangement joins TRBV5-1 to TRBJ2-2; D is unresolved. The CDR3 loop spans 15 amino acids. Trimming pared 0 bases from V and 4 bases from J, leaving 10 bases between. The germline CDR1 and CDR2 sequences are SGHRS and YFSETQ. CDR3 sequence: CASSLDSQFTGELFF. The CDR3 nucleotides read TGCGCCAGCAGCTTGGACTCGCAATTCACCGGGGAGCTGTTTTTT.

The V gene is TRBV19, the J gene TRBJ1-6; D remains ambiguous. The CDR3 loop spans 16 amino acids. Trimming removed 5 bases at V and 0 bases at J, with 11 bases between. CDR1 is LNHDA and CDR2 is SQIVND in the germline V gene (reference sequence). Here the CDR3 reads CASSSKQSSYNSPLHF. CDR3 DNA sequence: TGTGCCAGTAGTTCAAAACAGAGCTCCTATAATTCACCCCTCCACTTT.

V gene TRBV18 combines with J gene TRBJ2-7; D uncertain. The CDR3 spans 15 residues. CDR1 is KGHSH, CDR2 LQKENI, per germline. The V end was cut by 3 bases, the J end by 5 bases, with 17 bases between. The chain's CDR3 is CASSPEPHGGDEQYF. The CDR3 region has the DNA TGTGCCAGCTCACCGGAGCCCCACGGCGGAGACGAGCAGTACTTC. The variable domain in full, with the rest retrieved from reference TRBV18 and TRBJ2-7, is NAGVMQNPRHLVRRRGQEARLRCSPMKGHSHVYWYRQLPEEGLKFMVYLQKENIIDESGMPKERFSAEFPKEGPSILRIQQVVRGDSAAYFCASSPEPHGGDEQYFGPGTRLTVT.

This clone showed up many times. This chain links TRBV28 with TRBJ1-1; D remains ambiguous. Trimming stripped 6 bases from V and 5 bases from J, with 16 bases between. The CDR3 totals 14 residues. From germline, CDR1 is MDHEN and CDR2 SYDVKM. CDR3 DNA: TGTGCCAGCAGATCTCCATGGCGAGGGACTGAAGCTTTCTTT. Its translation: CASRSPWRGTEAFF.

The chain recombines TRBV3-1 (or the pseudogene TRBV3-2) with TRBJ2-5; D uncertain. Trimming left V 1 base short and J 9 bases short, with 15 bases between. Germline V gene sequence: CDR1 LGHDT, CDR2 YNNKEL (reference sequence). This CDR3 region has 14 residues. The CDR3 loop reads CASSQVGQLLAQYF. The CDR3 nucleotides are TGTGCCAGCAGCCAAGTGGGCCAACTCTTGGCCCAGTACTTC.